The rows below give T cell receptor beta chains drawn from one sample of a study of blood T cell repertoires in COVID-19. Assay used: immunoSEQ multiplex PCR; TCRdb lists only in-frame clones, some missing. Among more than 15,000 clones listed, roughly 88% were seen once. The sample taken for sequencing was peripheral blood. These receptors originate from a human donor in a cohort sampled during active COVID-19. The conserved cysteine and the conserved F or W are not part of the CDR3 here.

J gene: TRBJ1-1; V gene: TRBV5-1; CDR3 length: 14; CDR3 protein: ASSFTYQVMNTEAF
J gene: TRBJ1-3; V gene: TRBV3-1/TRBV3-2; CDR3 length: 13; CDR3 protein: ATNPGGISGNTIY
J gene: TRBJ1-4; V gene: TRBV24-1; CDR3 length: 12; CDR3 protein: ATSGGDQRNKLF
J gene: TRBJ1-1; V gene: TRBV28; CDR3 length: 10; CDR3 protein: ASSPTNTEAF
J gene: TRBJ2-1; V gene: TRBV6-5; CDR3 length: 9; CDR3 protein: ASGLLDEQF
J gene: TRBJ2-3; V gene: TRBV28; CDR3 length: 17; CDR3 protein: ASNPHAGGSIYGADTQY
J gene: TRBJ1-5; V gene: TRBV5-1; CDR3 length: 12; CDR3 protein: ASSEGQGARSQH
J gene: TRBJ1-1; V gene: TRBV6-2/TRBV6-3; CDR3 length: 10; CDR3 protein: ASSNKHPKAF
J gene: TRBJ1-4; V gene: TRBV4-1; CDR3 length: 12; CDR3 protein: ASRGGSSREKLF
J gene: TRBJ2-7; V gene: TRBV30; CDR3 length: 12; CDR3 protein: AWSFGGSYYEQY
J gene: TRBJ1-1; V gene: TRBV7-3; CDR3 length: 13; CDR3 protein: ASRLTGSYNTEAF
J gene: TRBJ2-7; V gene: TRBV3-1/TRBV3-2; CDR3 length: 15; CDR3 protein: ASSQAGQVISSYEQY
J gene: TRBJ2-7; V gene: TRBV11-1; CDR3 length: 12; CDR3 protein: ASSLGTKTYEQY
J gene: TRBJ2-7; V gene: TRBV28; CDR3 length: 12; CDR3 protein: ASRPGTRGYEQY
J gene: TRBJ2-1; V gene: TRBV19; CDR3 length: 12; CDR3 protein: ASSTYGTANEQF
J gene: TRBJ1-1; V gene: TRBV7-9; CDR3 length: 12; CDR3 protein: ASTRGGQNTEAF